This TCR beta chain was identified in a study of blood T cell repertoires in COVID-19. About the study: Researchers got acute and convalescent COVID-19 samples from the United States, Italy and Spain. The cDNA or gDNA used as material had been derived from T cells, B-cell-depleted T cells, or PBMCs.

Original data processing: Quantification of nucleated cells was approximated via reference gene primer amplification. The assay was immunoSEQ multiplex PCR, and TCRdb's table has in-frame clones only and misses some. V and J calls and clone size come straight from that table; D and trimming were deduced from the DNA. The sample has roughly 43,000 clones, about 91% seen once. Trimming shortened V by 5 bases and J by 4 bases, and 14 bases separated the two germline ends. CDR1 and CDR2 (germline): MNHEY, SMNVEV (reference sequence). CDR3 length: 14 amino acids. The chain uses TRBV27 and TRBJ1-1; D is perhaps TRBD1 (5 bases). The clonotype originates from a human donor in a cohort sampled during active COVID-19. Material for sequencing was peripheral blood. CDR3 loop: CASSTTGDGTEAFF. The CDR3 coding sequence is TGTGCCAGCAGTACGACGGGGGATGGCACTGAAGCTTTCTTT.